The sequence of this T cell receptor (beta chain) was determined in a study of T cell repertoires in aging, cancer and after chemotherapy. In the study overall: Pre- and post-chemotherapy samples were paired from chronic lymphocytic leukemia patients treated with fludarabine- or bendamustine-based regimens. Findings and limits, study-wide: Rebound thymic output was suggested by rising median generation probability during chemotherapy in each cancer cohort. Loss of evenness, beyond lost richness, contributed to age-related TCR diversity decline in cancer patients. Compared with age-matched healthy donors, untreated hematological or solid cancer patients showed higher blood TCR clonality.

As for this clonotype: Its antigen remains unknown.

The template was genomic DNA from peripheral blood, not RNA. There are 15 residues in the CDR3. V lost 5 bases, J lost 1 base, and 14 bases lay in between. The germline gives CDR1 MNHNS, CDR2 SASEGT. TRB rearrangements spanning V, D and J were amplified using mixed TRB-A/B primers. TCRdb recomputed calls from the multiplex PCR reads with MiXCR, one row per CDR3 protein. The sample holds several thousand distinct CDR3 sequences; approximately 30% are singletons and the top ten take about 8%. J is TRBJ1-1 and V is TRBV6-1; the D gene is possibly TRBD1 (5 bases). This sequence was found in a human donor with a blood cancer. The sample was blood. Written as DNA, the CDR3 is TGTGCCAGCAGTTACCACCGGGGGGGGAACACTGAAGCTTTCTTT. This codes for CASSYHRGGNTEAFF.